A selection of T cell receptor beta chains follows, all from one sample in a study of blood T cells in healthy people across ages. MiXCR was run by TCRdb on the 5' RACE reads, yielding one entry per CDR3 protein. This sample carries over a million distinct CDR3 sequences, 35% to 50% of them seen once, and the ten largest clones take under 20%. Sequencing input: blood. The origin of the receptors is a woman in her fifties or sixties in good health. Both conserved end residues are part of each CDR3. Each record gives: clone size, D gene, V gene, J gene, CDR3 protein, CDR3 DNA. D genes are given only for firm matches. Clone size is given for some rows only: seen once, a few or many times, or a class if the clone is expanded.

-	-	TRBV28	TRBJ2-5	CASRPLIGASETQYF	TGTGCCAGCAGACCTCTTATTGGGGCCAGCGAGACCCAGTACTTC
few	-	TRBV7-8	TRBJ2-7	CASSFLAYREQYF	TGTGCCAGCAGCTTCCTGGCTTATAGGGAGCAGTACTTC
-	-	TRBV27	TRBJ2-5	CASSFAPVKETQYF	TGTGCCAGCAGTTTCGCGCCAGTTAAAGAGACCCAGTACTTC
-	TRBD2	TRBV20-1	TRBJ2-5	CSADTSSGATQETQYF	TGCAGTGCTGACACCTCTAGCGGGGCGACCCAAGAGACCCAGTACTTC
many	-	TRBV20-1	TRBJ2-3	CSALDLGDTQYF	TGCAGTGCCCTTGATCTTGGGGATACGCAGTATTTT
-	-	TRBV2	TRBJ1-2	CASSEYRVNTYGYTF	TGTGCCAGCAGTGAATACAGAGTTAATACCTATGGCTACACCTTC
once	-	TRBV7-2	TRBJ1-2	CASSFDGGAYGYTF	TGTGCCAGCAGCTTCGACGGTGGGGCCTATGGCTACACCTTC
-	TRBD2	TRBV24-1	TRBJ2-3	CATSDRLAVGTDTQYF	TGTGCCACCAGTGACCGACTAGCGGTCGGGACAGATACGCAGTATTTT
few	-	TRBV15	TRBJ1-2	CATSTTPPGDGYTF	TGTGCCACCAGCACGACCCCGCCCGGGGATGGCTACACCTTC
once	-	TRBV29-1	TRBJ1-2	CSARQVYGYTF	TGCAGCGCCCGGCAGGTCTATGGCTACACCTTC
-	-	TRBV11-2	TRBJ2-3	CASSLVYSLDTQYF	TGTGCCAGCAGCTTAGTCTACTCCTTGGATACGCAGTATTTT